The 13 T cell receptor beta chains reported below all come from one sample, sequenced in a study of shared clonotypes between healthy human individuals. TCRdb's copy holds only in-frame clones and misses some; the assay was immunoSEQ multiplex PCR. The sample lists about 700,000 clones; less than 85% were seen once. Sequenced sample: memory CD4+ T cells sorted from blood. Subset defined: CD45RA-negative fraction. These receptors were obtained from a woman aged 25 to 39 in good health.

The chain links TRBV4-1 to TRBJ1-3; D is possibly TRBD1 (6 bases). Deletions cut 8 bases from V and 0 bases from J, with 14 bases between. The CDR3 sequence is 15 residues long. Germline V gives CDR1 MGHRA, CDR2 YSYEKL. The CDR3 loop is CASSTGSFSGNTIYF. The CDR3 DNA is TGCGCCAGCTCGACAGGCTCCTTCTCTGGAAACACCATATATTTT.

This clone was found once. The chain combines TRBV27 with TRBJ2-6; D may be TRBD1 (6 bases). V was shortened by 3 bases and J by 2 bases, with 14 bases between the two germline ends. This CDR3 has 17 amino acids. CDR1 is MNHEY and CDR2 is SMNVEV in the germline V gene (reference sequence). The CDR3 sequence: CASSFWGPPPGANVLTF. CDR3 DNA: TGTGCCAGCAGTTTTTGGGGGCCCCCACCTGGGGCCAACGTCCTGACTTTC.

This clone was observed a handful of times. The gene calls are TRBV18 and TRBJ1-5, with D perhaps matching TRBD1 (5 bases). The germline V and J ends were trimmed by 5 bases and 7 bases, with 9 bases remaining between them. The CDR3 runs 12 residues. Germline V gives CDR1 KGHSH, CDR2 LQKENI. CDR3 nucleotide sequence: TGTGCCAGCTCAGACTCAGGGCAGCCCCAGCATTTT. It encodes CASSDSGQPQHF.

The chain links TRBV11-2 to TRBJ2-1; a possible D gene is TRBD2 (6 bases). This CDR3 is built from 15 residues. V was pared by 1 base and J by 2 bases, with 9 bases between. CDR1 is SGHAT and CDR2 is FQNNGV in the germline V gene. CDR3 loop: CASSLGAGPYNEQFF. In nucleotides, the CDR3 is TGTGCCAGCAGCTTAGGAGCGGGTCCCTACAATGAGCAGTTCTTC.

The chain joins TRBV4-1 to TRBJ2-5, with TRBD2 matching 7 bases. The CDR3 runs 19 residues. V dropped 1 base and J dropped 3; count of bases not matched to a gene: 17. Germline V CDR1 and CDR2: MGHRA, YSYEKL. The CDR3 DNA follows: TGCGCCAGCAGCCAAGCAGCCGGGACTATCAATAGGGAGAAAGAGACCCAGTACTTC. This translates into CASSQAAGTINREKETQYF.

In DNA form, the CDR3 reads TGCGCCAGCAGCCTCGGGACAGTCGGTGAAGCTTTCTTT. Translated, it gives CASSLGTVGEAFF. V usage is TRBV5-1 and J usage is TRBJ1-1; 7 bases fit TRBD1. After removal of 4 bases from V and 7 bases from J, the junction contained 7 bases not matched to a gene. The CDR3 spans 13 residues. The germline CDR1 and CDR2 sequences are SGHRS and YFSETQ. Looking up the rest from reference TRBV5-1 and TRBJ1-1 gives the full variable domain: KAGVTQTPRYLIKTRGQQVTLSCSPISGHRSVSWYQQTPGQGLQFLFEYFSETQRNKGNFPGRFSGRQFSNSRSEMNVSTLELGDSALYLCASSLGTVGEAFFGQGTRLTVV.

The chain recombines TRBV7-9 with TRBJ2-1, with D perhaps matching TRBD2 (5 bases). CDR1 SEHNR and CDR2 FQNEAQ come from the germline V gene (reference sequence). This CDR3 is 12 amino acids long. Trimming removed 7 bases at V and 10 bases at J, with 14 bases between. CDR3 nucleotide sequence: TGTGCCAGCACCATAGAGGGTGGCGAGCAGTTCTTC. Translated, it gives CASTIEGGEQFF. Full variable domain (remainder filled in from reference TRBV7-9 and TRBJ2-1): DTGVSQNPRHKITKRGQNVTFRCDPISEHNRLYWYRQTLGQGPEFLTYFQNEAQLEKSRLLSDRFSAERPKGSFSTLEIQRTEQGDSAMYLCASTIEGGEQFFGPGTRLTVL.

This chain joins TRBV10-3 and TRBJ2-7; TRBD1 aligns across 7 bases. Per germline, CDR1 ENHRY and CDR2 SYGVKD. The CDR3 is made up of 16 amino acids. J lost 3 bases, V lost 5 bases, and 13 bases had no gene match. The CDR3 sequence: CAISRATGTADYEQYF. The DNA of the CDR3 is TGTGCCATCAGTCGAGCAACCGGGACAGCCGACTACGAGCAGTACTTC.

V and J are TRBV18 and TRBJ2-5, with 8 nucleotides matching TRBD2. Trimming took 1 base from V and 5 from J; bases not matched to a gene: 9. Germline-derived CDR1 and CDR2 are KGHSH and LQKENI. This CDR3 has 16 residues. The CDR3 protein is CASSPRTSGRMETQYF. CDR3 coding DNA: TGTGCCAGCTCACCACGTACTAGCGGAAGGATGGAGACCCAGTACTTC.

V gene TRBV29-1 combines with J gene TRBJ1-5; TRBD1 agrees at 7 bases. Trimming took 4 bases from V and 5 from J; bases not matched to a gene: 5. Germline lookup yields CDR1 SQVTM and CDR2 ANQGSEA. This CDR3 spans 13 amino acids. Here the CDR3 DNA reads TGCAGCGTTGCCCAGGGGGTTGATCAGCCCCAGCATTTT. It encodes CSVAQGVDQPQHF.

The rearrangement uses TRBV10-3 and TRBJ2-1; D unresolved. Germline CDR1 and CDR2: ENHRY and SYGVKD. Trimming left V 0 bases short and J 0 bases short, with 6 bases between. The CDR3 loop spans 15 amino acids. In DNA, the CDR3 is TGTGCCATCAGTGAGTCAGCGTCCTCCTACAATGAGCAGTTCTTC. The encoded protein is CAISESASSYNEQFF.

The chain joins TRBV28 to TRBJ2-7; 8 bases line up with TRBD2. The CDR3 contains 17 residues. V lost 10 bases and J lost 0; bases outside the gene matches: 17. CDR1 and CDR2 (germline): MDHEN, SYDVKM. CDR3 coding DNA: TGTGCCACCCGCCCGGGACTAGGAATCTTTAGCTCCTACGAGCAGTACTTC. Its translation is CATRPGLGIFSSYEQYF.

This clone has only a few counts. The chain combines TRBV28 with TRBJ1-4; TRBD1 might be the D (6 bases). The CDR3 contains 14 residues. Looked up from germline, CDR1 is MDHEN and CDR2 is SYDVKM. V lost 8 bases, J lost 4 bases, and 14 bases lay in between. This CDR3 is CASRTGHINEKLFF. DNA for the CDR3: TGTGCCAGCCGTACAGGGCACATTAATGAAAAACTGTTTTTT.